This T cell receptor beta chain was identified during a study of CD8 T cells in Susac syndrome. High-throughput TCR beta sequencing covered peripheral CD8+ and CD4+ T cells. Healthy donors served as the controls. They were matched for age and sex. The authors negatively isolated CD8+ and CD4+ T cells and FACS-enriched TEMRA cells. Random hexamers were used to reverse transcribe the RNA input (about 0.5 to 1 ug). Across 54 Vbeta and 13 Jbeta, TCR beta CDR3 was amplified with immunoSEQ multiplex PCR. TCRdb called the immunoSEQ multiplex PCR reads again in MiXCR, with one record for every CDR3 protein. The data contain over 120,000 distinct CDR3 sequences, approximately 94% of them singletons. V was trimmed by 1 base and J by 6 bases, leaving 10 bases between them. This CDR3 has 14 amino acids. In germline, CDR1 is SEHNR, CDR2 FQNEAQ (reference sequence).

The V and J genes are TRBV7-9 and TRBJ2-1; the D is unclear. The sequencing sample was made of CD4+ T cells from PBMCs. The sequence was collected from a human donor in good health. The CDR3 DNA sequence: TGTGCCAGCAGCTTAGGGGGATTCGTCAATGAGCAGTTCTTC. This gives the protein CASSLGGFVNEQFF.